A selection of T cell receptor beta chains follows, all from one sample in a study of PD-1 blockade in classical Hodgkin lymphoma. Produced via immunoSEQ multiplex PCR; TCRdb's table is partial and in-frame only. The sample has around 18,000 clones, approximately 72% seen once. The source was CD4+ T cells from blood, collected before the fourth cycle of nivolumab. These receptors were collected from a human donor with classical Hodgkin lymphoma. The CDR3 runs from the conserved cysteine through the conserved F or W. Fields, in order: J gene, D gene, V gene, clone size, CDR3 protein, CDR3 DNA. D genes are given only for firm matches. Expanded clones get a size class; other rows say once, few or many, or leave the size out.

TRBJ1-2	.	TRBV7-9	.	CASSFSEGLVGGYTF	TGTGCCAGCAGCTTTTCGGAGGGACTTGTGGGAGGCTACACCTTC
TRBJ2-2	TRBD1	TRBV18	.	CASSPGQGTAAGELFF	TGTGCCAGCTCACCGGGACAGGGGACTGCCGCCGGGGAGCTGTTTTTT
TRBJ2-7	TRBD1	TRBV4-1	once	CASSQGQGFSSYEQYF	TGCGCCAGCAGCCAAGGACAGGGCTTCAGCTCCTACGAGCAGTACTTC
TRBJ2-5	.	TRBV4-3	.	CASSQEGSYQETQYF	TGCGCCAGCAGCCAAGAAGGGTCGTACCAAGAGACCCAGTACTTC
TRBJ1-1	.	TRBV6-5	.	CASSTGTRNEAFF	TGTGCCAGCAGTACCGGGACAAGAAACGAAGCTTTCTTT
TRBJ1-5	TRBD1	TRBV5-8	.	CASSFLGTGLQPQHF	TGTGCCAGCAGCTTCCTCGGGACAGGGCTTCAGCCCCAGCATTTT
TRBJ2-2	.	TRBV5-1	.	CASSLAHHTGELFF	TGCGCCAGCAGCTTGGCCCACCACACCGGGGAGCTGTTTTTT
TRBJ1-4	.	TRBV5-1	.	CASSLGRQATNEKLFF	TGCGCCAGCAGCTTGGGACGACAGGCAACTAATGAAAAACTGTTTTTT
TRBJ2-3	TRBD1	TRBV2	.	CARSGGDTQYF	TGTGCCAGGTCAGGGGGAGATACGCAGTATTTT
TRBJ1-2	TRBD1	TRBV5-5	.	CASSFQQGLSPYGYTF	TGTGCCAGCAGCTTCCAACAGGGGCTGTCTCCCTATGGCTACACCTTC
TRBJ2-1	.	TRBV9	.	CASSVEVGEDEQFF	TGTGCCAGCAGCGTAGAGGTGGGTGAGGATGAGCAGTTCTTC
TRBJ2-1	.	TRBV6-5	.	CASSYSRRAIANEQFF	TGTGCCAGCAGTTACTCGAGAAGGGCCATAGCAAATGAGCAGTTCTTC
TRBJ2-3	TRBD2	TRBV7-9	.	CASSFGLAGGTDTQYF	TGTGCCAGCAGCTTTGGACTAGCGGGCGGCACAGATACGCAGTATTTT
TRBJ1-6	TRBD1	TRBV2	.	CASRKQGDRNSPLHF	TGTGCCAGCAGGAAACAGGGGGATCGAAATTCACCCCTCCACTTT
TRBJ1-4	TRBD1	TRBV7-2	.	CASSRRTGGTNEELFF	TGTGCCAGCAGCCGCCGGACAGGGGGCACCAATGAGGAACTGTTTTTT
TRBJ2-3	TRBD1	TRBV4-1	.	CASSQGGTGEVDTQYF	TGCGCCAGCAGCCAAGGAGGGACAGGGGAAGTAGATACGCAGTATTTT
TRBJ2-2	TRBD1	TRBV9	.	CASSARDRATGELFF	TGTGCCAGCAGTGCCCGGGACAGGGCGACCGGGGAGCTGTTTTTT
TRBJ1-2	.	TRBV19	.	CASAKWLGTSITTNYGYTF	TGTGCCAGTGCTAAGTGGTTGGGGACGTCCATAACTACTAACTATGGCTACACCTTC
TRBJ2-5	TRBD1	TRBV6-6	.	CASIRDSAGETQYF	TGTGCCAGCATTCGGGACAGTGCCGGGGAGACCCAGTACTTC
TRBJ2-5	TRBD2	TRBV15	.	CATSSPAGGQETQYF	TGTGCCACCAGCAGTCCGGCGGGGGGCCAAGAGACCCAGTACTTC
TRBJ1-5	.	TRBV6-6	large	CASTIMGGAPEQPQHF	TGTGCCAGCACCATCATGGGGGGGGCACCGGAACAGCCCCAGCATTTT
TRBJ1-1	.	TRBV14	.	CASSLLGVNTEAFF	TGTGCCAGCAGCCTTCTTGGGGTGAACACTGAAGCTTTCTTT
TRBJ1-6	TRBD1	TRBV28	.	CASSPGQLINSPLHF	TGTGCCAGCAGTCCGGGACAGCTTATCAATTCACCCCTCCACTTT
TRBJ1-5	TRBD1	TRBV15	.	CATSRDTGDGPQHF	TGTGCCACCAGCAGAGACACAGGGGACGGGCCCCAGCATTTT
TRBJ2-5	.	TRBV18	.	CASSPIQGGGETQYF	TGTGCCAGCTCACCAATCCAGGGAGGAGGAGAGACCCAGTACTTC
TRBJ2-1	TRBD1	TRBV25-1	.	CASSESHRDRFYNEQFF	TGTGCCAGCAGTGAAAGTCACCGGGACAGATTCTACAATGAGCAGTTCTTC
TRBJ1-5	TRBD1	TRBV6-5	.	CASSYLGGIGNQPQHF	TGTGCCAGCAGTTACTTAGGGGGCATCGGCAATCAGCCCCAGCATTTT
TRBJ2-7	TRBD1	TRBV30	few	CASGTAPTEQYF	TGTGCCTCGGGGACAGCCCCTACCGAGCAGTACTTC
TRBJ2-7	TRBD1	TRBV29-1	.	CSVEGDSASSYEQYF	TGCAGCGTTGAAGGGGACAGCGCAAGCTCCTACGAGCAGTACTTC
TRBJ2-1	.	TRBV18	.	CASSRPGTAYNEQFF	TGTGCCAGCTCACGACCCGGGACGGCCTACAATGAGCAGTTCTTC
TRBJ2-5	.	TRBV29-1	.	CSVVGGSSPPQETQYF	TGCAGCGTTGTAGGAGGGAGTTCCCCCCCCCAAGAGACCCAGTACTTC
TRBJ2-5	TRBD1	TRBV2	.	CASSRDRAEETQYF	TGTGCCAGCAGCAGGGACAGGGCCGAAGAGACCCAGTACTTC
TRBJ2-5	.	TRBV18	.	CASSPPTGSGETQYF	TGTGCCAGCTCACCGCCTACGGGGTCCGGAGAGACCCAGTACTTC
TRBJ1-1	.	TRBV28	.	CASSPIRGVGTEAFF	TGTGCCAGCAGCCCCATTAGGGGGGTAGGCACTGAAGCTTTCTTT
TRBJ1-5	TRBD1	TRBV27	.	CASTGQGVDQPQHF	TGTGCCAGCACTGGTCAGGGGGTCGATCAGCCCCAGCATTTT
TRBJ2-7	TRBD2	TRBV4-1	medium-sized	CASSWPREGGDEQYF	TGCGCCAGCAGCTGGCCCCGGGAGGGTGGCGACGAGCAGTACTTC
TRBJ1-1	.	TRBV6-1	.	CASSESLNTEAFF	TGTGCCAGCAGTGAATCGCTAAACACTGAAGCTTTCTTT
TRBJ1-2	.	TRBV2	.	CASRPDNNYGYTF	TGTGCCAGCAGACCGGACAATAACTATGGCTACACCTTC
TRBJ2-5	TRBD1	TRBV10-3	.	CAIAGTGGQETQYF	TGTGCCATAGCGGGGACAGGGGGCCAAGAGACCCAGTACTTC
TRBJ2-1	TRBD2	TRBV6-5	.	CASRSSGSPKNEQFF	TGTGCCAGCAGGAGTAGCGGGAGCCCCAAGAATGAGCAGTTCTTC
TRBJ2-1	.	TRBV19	.	CASSIGAGGQYNEQFF	TGTGCCAGTAGTATCGGGGCAGGGGGGCAATACAATGAGCAGTTCTTC
TRBJ2-1	.	TRBV7-9	.	CASSLTGDQYNEQFF	TGTGCCAGCAGCTTAACGGGGGATCAATACAATGAGCAGTTCTTC
TRBJ1-1	.	TRBV18	.	CASSPQYTEAFF	TGTGCCAGCTCACCACAGTACACTGAAGCTTTCTTT
TRBJ1-5	.	TRBV7-9	.	CASSFGQDQPQHF	TGTGCCAGCAGCTTCGGGCAGGATCAGCCCCAGCATTTT
TRBJ1-1	.	TRBV30	few	CAWRDGNTEAFF	TGTGCCTGGAGGGACGGGAACACTGAAGCTTTCTTT
TRBJ2-1	.	TRBV7-9	.	CASSLAGGGNEQFF	TGTGCCAGCAGCTTAGCGGGGGGTGGCAATGAGCAGTTCTTC
TRBJ1-3	.	TRBV28	.	CAAAGGPNSGNTIYF	TGTGCCGCGGCGGGTGGGCCGAACTCTGGAAACACCATATATTTT
TRBJ1-2	.	TRBV5-4	.	CASSLSREGGYTF	TGTGCCAGCAGCCTTTCGCGGGAAGGTGGCTACACCTTC
TRBJ1-3	.	TRBV19	few	CASTNPRSFSGNTIYF	TGTGCCAGTACCAACCCCCGCAGCTTCTCTGGAAACACCATATATTTT
TRBJ2-3	TRBD2	TRBV10-2	.	CASRKRGGPDTQYF	TGCGCCAGCAGGAAGCGGGGGGGCCCAGATACGCAGTATTTT
TRBJ1-6	TRBD1	TRBV9	few	CASSVAGDRADSPLHF	TGTGCCAGCAGCGTAGCCGGGGACAGGGCTGATTCACCCCTCCACTTT
TRBJ1-3	TRBD1	TRBV5-1	.	CASSLSTGGSSGNTIYF	TGCGCCAGCAGCTTATCAACAGGGGGCTCCTCTGGAAACACCATATATTTT
TRBJ2-2	.	TRBV29-1	.	CSVGDGGPGELFF	TGCAGCGTCGGGGATGGGGGACCCGGGGAGCTGTTTTTT
TRBJ1-3	TRBD1	TRBV19	.	CASSPDRGLGNTIYF	TGTGCCAGTAGTCCAGACAGGGGGCTTGGAAACACCATATATTTT
TRBJ1-1	TRBD1	TRBV30	.	CAWSGGQRRRTEAFF	TGTGCCTGGAGTGGGGGACAGAGGAGGAGGACTGAAGCTTTCTTT
TRBJ2-5	.	TRBV6-5	.	CASFSGRQETQYF	TGTGCCAGCTTCTCTGGGAGACAAGAGACCCAGTACTTC